This is a list of T cell receptor beta chains from one sample in a study of beta chain features in type 1 diabetes. The repertoire was sequenced with immunoSEQ multiplex PCR; TCRdb's copy has only in-frame clones and lacks some. In the table there are a few hundred thousand clones, 16% of which are singletons. Sequenced input: naive CD4+ T cells from blood. These receptors all come from a man under 40 with type 1 diabetes. Both conserved end residues are part of each CDR3. D genes are given only for firm matches. Clone size appears in some rows only: once, few, many, or a class for an expanded clone.

CDR3nt,CDR3aa,v_gene,abundance,d_gene,j_gene
TGCGCCAGCAGCCCGGGGGACAGATCGAACACTGAAGCTTTCTTT,CASSPGDRSNTEAFF,TRBV5-1,NA,TRBD1,TRBJ1-1
TGTGCCAGCTCTAGCGGGAGGGCCTTCGAGACCCAGTACTTC,CASSSGRAFETQYF,TRBV25-1,NA,TRBD2,TRBJ2-5
TGTGCCTGGAGTCGTACCCGGGACACGATCGCGTATGGCTACACCTTC,CAWSRTRDTIAYGYTF,TRBV30,few,NA,TRBJ1-2
TGTGCCAGCAGCTTAGTTCGAAGATACACTGAAGCTTTCTTT,CASSLVRRYTEAFF,TRBV11-1,NA,NA,TRBJ1-1
TGCAGCGTTTCCCCCCAGTGGGGACCCTCCTACAATGAGCAGTTCTTC,CSVSPQWGPSYNEQFF,TRBV29-1,few,NA,TRBJ2-1
TGTGCCACCAGCAGAGGGGGGAACTTAGCCAAAAACATTCAGTACTTC,CATSRGGNLAKNIQYF,TRBV15,once,NA,TRBJ2-4
TGTGCCAGCAGCCCCCGACAGGGATTGAACACTGAAGCTTTCTTT,CASSPRQGLNTEAFF,TRBV9,NA,TRBD1,TRBJ1-1
TGTGCCATCAGTGAAAGGGATCAAGGCCTCCGGCATGAGCAGTTCTTC,CAISERDQGLRHEQFF,TRBV10-3,NA,NA,TRBJ2-1
TGTGCCAGCAGCCCCCCAGGGATCTATGGCTACACCTTC,CASSPPGIYGYTF,TRBV7-2,few,NA,TRBJ1-2
TGTGCCAGCTCACCCGGGGCAGGACGGGAGCAGTACTTC,CASSPGAGREQYF,TRBV18,NA,NA,TRBJ2-7
TGTGCCAGCAGCAGTAGCGGGGTAGTATTCAATGAGCAGTTCTTC,CASSSSGVVFNEQFF,TRBV7-2,NA,TRBD2,TRBJ2-1
TGTGCCAGCAGTACTAAGAACAGGTACCTCACTGCCTACGAGCAGTACTTC,CASSTKNRYLTAYEQYF,TRBV27,NA,NA,TRBJ2-7
TGTGCCAGCAGTGAAGGCGGGAGGTACAACAATGAGCAGTTCTTC,CASSEGGRYNNEQFF,TRBV6-1,NA,TRBD2,TRBJ2-1
TGTGCCAGCAGTTTATCGAGACTAGCGGCAGATACGCAGTATTTT,CASSLSRLAADTQYF,TRBV27,NA,TRBD2,TRBJ2-3
TGTGCCAGCAGCTTAACTAGCGGGAGTGCGACCAAAAACATTCAGTACTTC,CASSLTSGSATKNIQYF,TRBV7-9,NA,TRBD2,TRBJ2-4
TGTGCCAGCGGACAGGACGGGTACAAGCAGTACTTC,CASGQDGYKQYF,TRBV7-9,few,TRBD1,TRBJ2-7
TGTGCCAGCAGCTTCACAGGGAGCTCCTACAATGAGCAGTTCTTC,CASSFTGSSYNEQFF,TRBV7-9,NA,NA,TRBJ2-1
TGTGCCATCAACGCTATTGGTGGGCACGAGCAGTACTTC,CAINAIGGHEQYF,TRBV10-3,few,NA,TRBJ2-7
TGCAGTGCTAGCCTCTACAATGAGCAGTTCTTC,CSASLYNEQFF,TRBV20-1,NA,NA,TRBJ2-1
TGTGCCAGCAGCTCAAGACTGGGGGGCACAGATACGCAGTATTTT,CASSSRLGGTDTQYF,TRBV7-3,few,NA,TRBJ2-3